The clone carrying this T cell receptor beta chain has just one count. V lost 3 bases and J lost 5; bases outside the gene matches: 11. The CDR3 is 16 amino acids. Germline V gene data show CDR1 as LGHNT and CDR2 as FRNRAP. This specimen belongs to a study of blood T cell repertoires in COVID-19. In the study overall: T cells, B-cell-depleted T cells, or PBMCs supplied cDNA or gDNA.

Method: immunoSEQ multiplex PCR; TCRdb's copy keeps in-frame clones and lacks some. Found here are 200,000 or so clones, roughly 89% of them singletons; the top ten hold around 3.5%. The chain carries TRBV12-5 and TRBJ2-7, with 9 bases fitting TRBD1. The receptor's source is a woman aged 40-49 years with acute COVID-19. Sequenced sample: PBMCs or T cells enriched from blood (not recorded which). The CDR3 here is CASGLGRTGDVDEQYV. The CDR3 bases are TGTGCTAGTGGTTTAGGGAGGACAGGGGACGTCGACGAGCAGTACGTC.